This TCR beta chain came from a study of OX40 agonist ivuxolimab in advanced cancers. In this sample, this clone turned up once. Its antigen is unknown. Peripheral blood came from all dose cohorts at three timepoints. In germline, CDR1 is SNHLY, CDR2 FYNNEI. The CDR3 loop spans 15 amino acids. Trimming shortened V by 7 bases and J by 5 bases, and 18 bases separated the two germline ends. Using immunoSEQ multiplex PCR, the repertoire was profiled, and TCRdb retains in-frame clones only, with some absent. The repertoire includes more than 50,000 clones, roughly 88% of them detected once, and 2.6% sits in the top ten. General study results and limits: Clonal expansion in partial responders at 0.1-3.0 mg/kg ranked among the lowest.

This TCR came from an adult with an advanced solid tumor such as melanoma, head and neck, liver or kidney cancer. V and J are TRBV2 and TRBJ2-1, with D possibly being TRBD1 or TRBD2 (6 bases each). The material was CD4+ or CD8+ T cells sorted from blood, obtained in a trial of the OX40 agonist ivuxolimab. CDR3 sequence: CASNRGGSLNNEQFF. The CDR3 DNA reads as TGTGCCAGCAACCGAGGGGGGTCTCTCAACAATGAGCAGTTCTTC.